The clone carrying this TCR beta chain appeared a few times. The antigen is undetermined. This record belongs to a study of cytomegalovirus exposure and HLA in healthy donors. Study at large: A previous analysis identified 100 million or so unique TCR beta sequences derived from 180 million or so T cells.

General study findings and limits: HLA restriction was apparent for most CMV-associated TCR beta chains in a later analysis.

The PCR had 60 Vbeta and 13 Jbeta primers. Data came from immunoSEQ multiplex PCR; TCRdb stores just in-frame clones and leaves some out. The top ten clones hold roughly 1.3% of a sample with more than 110,000 clones, 73% of them seen once. The V gene end was trimmed by 6 bases and the J gene end by 4 bases; junction bases not matched to a gene: 4. From germline, CDR1 is LNHDA and CDR2 SQIVND (reference sequence). CDR3 size: 14 residues. This TCR was sampled from a woman between 35 and 50 years old in good health and CMV-seronegative. The J gene is TRBJ1-5, the V gene TRBV19; 9 nucleotides match TRBD1. The sample comprised PBMCs. CDR3 DNA: TGTGCCAGTAGCCTTGGACAGGGGAATCAGCCCCAGCATTTT. Its protein product is CASSLGQGNQPQHF.